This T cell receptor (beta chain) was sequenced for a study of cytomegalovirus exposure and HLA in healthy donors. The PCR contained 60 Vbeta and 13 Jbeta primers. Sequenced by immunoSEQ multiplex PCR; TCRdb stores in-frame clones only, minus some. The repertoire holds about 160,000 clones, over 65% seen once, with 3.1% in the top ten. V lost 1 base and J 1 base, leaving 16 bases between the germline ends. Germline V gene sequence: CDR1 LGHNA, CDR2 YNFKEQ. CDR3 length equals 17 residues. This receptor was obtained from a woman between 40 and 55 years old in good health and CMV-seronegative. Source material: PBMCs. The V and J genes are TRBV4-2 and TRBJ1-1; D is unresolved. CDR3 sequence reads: CASSQVLDIRSNTEAFF. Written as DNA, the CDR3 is TGTGCCAGCAGCCAAGTACTAGACATTCGGTCGAACACTGAAGCTTTCTTT.